Listed below are T cell receptor beta chains from one sample, sequenced in a study of blood T cells in healthy people across ages. TCRdb ran MiXCR on the 5' RACE reads and lists one entry per CDR3 protein. This table has about 720,000 distinct CDR3 sequences, around a fifth appearing once. Sequencing used blood. These receptor sequences come from a man aged 65-85 years in good health. Both conserved end residues are part of each CDR3. D genes are given only for firm matches. Clone size is stated in some rows and not others, as once, few, many or a class when expanded.

j_call	v_call	d_call	clone_size	cdr3_nt	cdr3_aa
TRBJ2-1	TRBV20-1	NA	NA	TGCAGTGCTAGACAGGGGTCCACAAATTACAATGAGCAGTTCTTC	CSARQGSTNYNEQFF
TRBJ1-2	TRBV11-3	TRBD1	NA	TGTGCCAGCAGACGAGGACAGGGCTATGGCTACACCTTC	CASRRGQGYGYTF
TRBJ2-7	TRBV5-1	TRBD1	NA	TGCGCCAGCAGCATACGGGACAGTTACGAGCAGTACTTC	CASSIRDSYEQYF
TRBJ1-6	TRBV27	NA	NA	TGTGCCAGCAGTTTTCAATCAGGGGTTGGTAATTCACCCCTCCACTTT	CASSFQSGVGNSPLHF
TRBJ1-1	TRBV6-5	NA	NA	TGTGCCAGCACCCCGGAACAGGGAGGTAAAGCTTTCTTT	CASTPEQGGKAFF
TRBJ2-7	TRBV3-1	NA	NA	TGTGCCAGCAGCCGGCGGGGACTGAGCTACGAGCAGTACTTC	CASSRRGLSYEQYF
TRBJ2-7	TRBV7-9	NA	NA	TGTGCCAGCAGCTTAGGCGCAGGGGACTACGAGCAGTACTTC	CASSLGAGDYEQYF
TRBJ2-7	TRBV12-3/TRBV12-4	NA	NA	TGTGCCGGCAGTTCAGGGACCCCCTACGAGCAGTACTTC	CAGSSGTPYEQYF
TRBJ1-2	TRBV20-1	NA	few	TGCAGTCCGAGAAAGGACAGTGCCGGCTACACCTTC	CSPRKDSAGYTF
TRBJ1-3	TRBV18	NA	few	TGTGCCAGCTCACCATCGAGAGAGACGGGAAACACCATATATTTT	CASSPSRETGNTIYF
TRBJ2-1	TRBV5-1	TRBD2	NA	TGCGCCAGCAGCTTGGCGGCGGGAGTTCGTTCCAGCTCCTACAATGAGCAGTTCTTC	CASSLAAGVRSSSYNEQFF
TRBJ2-1	TRBV19	TRBD2	NA	TGTGCCAGTAGTATAGCAGATAGCCGCCTAGCGGGCAACAATGAGCAGTTCTTC	CASSIADSRLAGNNEQFF
TRBJ2-1	TRBV19	NA	NA	TGTGCCAGTAGTCAGACCGCGGTCGGCAATGAGCAGTTCTTC	CASSQTAVGNEQFF
TRBJ1-2	TRBV28	NA	few	TGTGCCAGCAGTCTCAGGGATGACTACACCTTC	CASSLRDDYTF
TRBJ2-1	TRBV29-1	NA	NA	TGCAGCGTTGAAGGGACTAACTACGAGCAGTTCTTC	CSVEGTNYEQFF
TRBJ2-7	TRBV7-8	TRBD1	NA	TGTGCCAGCAGCTATACCAGGGGGCGAACCTACGAGCAGTACTTC	CASSYTRGRTYEQYF
TRBJ1-6	TRBV7-2	NA	NA	TGTGCCAGCAGCTCAGCAGGGACGGATGGAAATTCACCCCTCCACTTT	CASSSAGTDGNSPLHF
TRBJ1-1	TRBV6-2/TRBV6-3	TRBD1	many	TGTGCCAGCAGCACAGGGGTACCTGAAGCTTTCTTT	CASSTGVPEAFF
TRBJ2-1	TRBV4-2	NA	NA	TGTGCCAGCAGCCAAGAAGGAAGGGGGATAGGGGTTTACAATGAGCAGTTCTTC	CASSQEGRGIGVYNEQFF
TRBJ1-1	TRBV7-8	NA	few	TGTGCCAGCAGCTCCTCCCTTGGGGGGACTGAAGCTTTCTTT	CASSSSLGGTEAFF
TRBJ2-1	TRBV7-2	TRBD2	few	TGTGCCAGCAGCAAGACTAGCGGGAGCCGGAATGAGCAGTTCTTC	CASSKTSGSRNEQFF
TRBJ2-2	TRBV7-2	NA	few	TGTGCCAGCAGCCGTACTAGACAGTTGGCCACCGGGGAGCTGTTTTTT	CASSRTRQLATGELFF
TRBJ1-5	TRBV6-5	NA	NA	TGTGCCAGCAGTACAGGGACGTGTCAGCCCCAGCATTTT	CASSTGTCQPQHF
TRBJ2-1	TRBV29-1	NA	NA	TGCAGCGTTTGGGGATCGCGGCGAAATTTAACCTACGATGAGCAGTTCTTC	CSVWGSRRNLTYDEQFF
TRBJ1-6	TRBV12-3/TRBV12-4	TRBD1	few	TGTGCCAGCAGACGGGACAGCAGCCACTCACCCCTCCACTTT	CASRRDSSHSPLHF
TRBJ2-7	TRBV6-5	NA	NA	TGTGCCAGCAGTCCAATGACCAGTCTTTACGAGCAGTACTTC	CASSPMTSLYEQYF
TRBJ1-1	TRBV5-1	NA	NA	TGCGCCAGCAGCCAGCAACAGGGGAACACTGAAGCTTTCTTT	CASSQQQGNTEAFF
TRBJ2-5	TRBV5-1	NA	NA	TGCGCCAGCAGCGGGCAGGGGTCTTACGGGCAGTACTTC	CASSGQGSYGQYF
TRBJ2-3	TRBV2	TRBD2	NA	TGTGCCAGCAGTGAACTAGCGGGAGGCGGGGATACGCAGTATTTT	CASSELAGGGDTQYF
TRBJ2-3	TRBV29-1	NA	few	TGCAGCGCCGGGGGGCACACAGATACGCAGTATTTT	CSAGGHTDTQYF
TRBJ2-7	TRBV20-1	NA	many	TGCAGTGCTAGGCCCTTCTACGAGCAGTACTTC	CSARPFYEQYF
TRBJ1-6	TRBV7-2	TRBD1	NA	TGTGCCAGCAGCATCTCAGGGGGTATAGGTTCACCCCTCCACTTT	CASSISGGIGSPLHF
TRBJ2-4	TRBV3-1	TRBD2	NA	TGTGCCAGCAGCCAAGGGGGACTATGGGGCAAAAACATTCAGTACTTC	CASSQGGLWGKNIQYF
TRBJ1-4	TRBV4-3	NA	few	TGCGCCAGCAGCCAGATGAGCCATGAAAAACTGTTTTTT	CASSQMSHEKLFF
TRBJ2-7	TRBV5-1	NA	few	TGCGCCAGCAGCTTGGGGCACCTTATTTCCTACGAGCAGTACTTC	CASSLGHLISYEQYF
TRBJ2-7	TRBV9	TRBD2	NA	TGTGCCAGCAGCCCGATGACTAGCGGGAAGTTGCACGAGCAGTACTTC	CASSPMTSGKLHEQYF
TRBJ2-1	TRBV7-8	TRBD1	few	TGTGCCAGCAGCTTCACGGGACAGGGAAATGGTGAGCAGTTCTTC	CASSFTGQGNGEQFF
TRBJ2-7	TRBV20-1	NA	NA	TGCAGTGCTCCCAAAAGTGGGACAGCGGGCTACGAGCAGTACTTC	CSAPKSGTAGYEQYF
TRBJ2-7	TRBV12-3/TRBV12-4	NA	many	TGTGCCAGCAGTTTCGGAGGGTACGAGCAGTACTTC	CASSFGGYEQYF
TRBJ2-5	TRBV11-2	NA	NA	TGTGCCAGCAGCTTGGCTCAGGGGGGACAAGGGGAGACCCAGTACTTC	CASSLAQGGQGETQYF
TRBJ2-7	TRBV20-1	NA	NA	TGCAGTGCAAGGGGACACCGCTCCTACGAGCAGTACTTC	CSARGHRSYEQYF
TRBJ1-5	TRBV3-1	NA	few	TGTGCCAGCAGTTCAGGACATAGCAATCAGCCCCAGCATTTT	CASSSGHSNQPQHF
TRBJ1-5	TRBV6-5	TRBD1	NA	TGTGCCAGCAGTTCCGGACAGGGGGCCATCAATCGGCCCCAGCATTTT	CASSSGQGAINRPQHF
TRBJ1-6	TRBV5-1	TRBD1	NA	TGCGCCAGCAGCGCGTCAGGGGGAAGTTCACCCCTCCACTTT	CASSASGGSSPLHF
TRBJ1-4	TRBV5-1	NA	few	TGCGCCAGCAGCCTCTCCGCACGGCAGAATGAAAAACTGTTTTTT	CASSLSARQNEKLFF
TRBJ1-5	TRBV5-6	NA	few	TGTGCCAGCAGCTTGACGGAGGGGAGCAATCAGCCCCAGCATTTT	CASSLTEGSNQPQHF
TRBJ2-3	TRBV11-1	NA	few	TGTGCCAGCAAGGAGAGGGGACTCACAGATACGCAGTATTTT	CASKERGLTDTQYF
TRBJ2-1	TRBV29-1	NA	few	TGCAGCGTTGCACTAGAATACAATGAGCAGTTCTTC	CSVALEYNEQFF
TRBJ2-5	TRBV20-1	NA	few	TGCAGTGCTAGAGATGGAGGGTTGACAGGCTCCCAAGAGACCCAGTACTTC	CSARDGGLTGSQETQYF
TRBJ1-2	TRBV20-1	TRBD1	NA	TGCAGTGCTAGGGGACAGTTCTATGGCTACACCTTC	CSARGQFYGYTF
TRBJ2-2	TRBV12-3/TRBV12-4	NA	NA	TGTGCCAGCAGCAACAGGGTTTCCGGGGAGCTGTTTTTT	CASSNRVSGELFF
TRBJ2-1	TRBV6-6	TRBD2	few	TGTGCCAGCAGTACTGGACTAGCGGAACGGCACAATGAGCAGTTCTTC	CASSTGLAERHNEQFF
TRBJ2-1	TRBV3-1	TRBD2	NA	TGTGCCAGCAGCCTACCTAGCGGGGGTCACAATGAGCAGTTCTTC	CASSLPSGGHNEQFF